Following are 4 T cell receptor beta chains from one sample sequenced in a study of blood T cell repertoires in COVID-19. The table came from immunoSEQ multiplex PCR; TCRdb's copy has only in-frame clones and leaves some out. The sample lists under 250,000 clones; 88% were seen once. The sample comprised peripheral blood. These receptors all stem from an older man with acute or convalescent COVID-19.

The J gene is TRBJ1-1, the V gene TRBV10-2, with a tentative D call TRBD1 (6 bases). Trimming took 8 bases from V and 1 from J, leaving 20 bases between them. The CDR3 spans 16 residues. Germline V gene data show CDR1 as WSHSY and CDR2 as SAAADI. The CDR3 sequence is CASEQGSDFPNTEAFF. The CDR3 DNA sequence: TGCGCCAGCGAACAGGGATCTGATTTTCCGAACACTGAAGCTTTCTTT.

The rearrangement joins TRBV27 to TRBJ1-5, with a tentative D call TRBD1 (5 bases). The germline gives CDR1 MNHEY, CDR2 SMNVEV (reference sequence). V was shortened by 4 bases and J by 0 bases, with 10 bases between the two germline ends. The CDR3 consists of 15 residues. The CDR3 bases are TGTGCCAGCAGTTCCAGGGCCTATAGCAATCAGCCCCAGCATTTT. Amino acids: CASSSRAYSNQPQHF.

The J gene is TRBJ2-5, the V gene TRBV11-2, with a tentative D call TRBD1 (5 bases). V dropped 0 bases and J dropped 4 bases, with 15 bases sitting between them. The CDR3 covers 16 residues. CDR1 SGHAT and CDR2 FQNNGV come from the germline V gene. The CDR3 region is CASSLDPDPRGETQYF. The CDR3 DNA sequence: TGTGCCAGCAGCTTAGACCCGGATCCTAGGGGAGAGACCCAGTACTTC.

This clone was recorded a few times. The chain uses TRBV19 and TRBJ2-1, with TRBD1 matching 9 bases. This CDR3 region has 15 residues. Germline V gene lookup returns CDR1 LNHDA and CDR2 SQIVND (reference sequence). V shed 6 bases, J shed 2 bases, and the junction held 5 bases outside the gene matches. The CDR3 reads CASRSTGGPYNEQFF. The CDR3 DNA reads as TGTGCCAGTAGAAGTACAGGGGGCCCCTACAATGAGCAGTTCTTC. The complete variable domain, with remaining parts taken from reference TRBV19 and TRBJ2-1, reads DGGITQSPKYLFRKEGQNVTLSCEQNLNHDAMYWYRQDPGQGLRLIYYSQIVNDFQKGDIAEGYSVSREKKESFPLTVTSAQKNPTAFYLCASRSTGGPYNEQFFGPGTRLTVL.